The 7 T cell receptor beta chains reported below all come from one sample, sequenced in a study of blood T cells in healthy people across ages. A second 7 to 11 cycle PCR used barcoded and J-beta primers. TCRdb ran MiXCR on the 5' RACE reads and lists one entry per CDR3 protein. The table shows hundreds of thousands of distinct CDR3 sequences, with around 25% occurring only once. The data were also submitted as part of a second study, on T cells of mothers and their children.

The sequenced material came from blood. The source is a boy younger than 18 in good health.

The table lists this clonotype with a few counts. This chain joins TRBV10-1 and TRBJ2-5, with D unresolved. The CDR3 extends over 12 amino acids. Trimming took 0 bases from V and 5 from J, leaving 4 bases between them. Germline V gives CDR1 WNHNN, CDR2 SYGVQD (reference sequence). CDR3 DNA: TGCGCCAGCAGTGAGTCGACGGAGACCCAGTACTTC. Translation: CASSESTETQYF.

The table lists this clonotype with a few counts. The chain is built from TRBV28 and TRBJ1-6; D perhaps matches TRBD1 (6 bases). There are 14 residues in the CDR3. Trimming took off 6 bases at V and 4 bases at J, with 10 bases between the two ends. Per germline, CDR1 MDHEN and CDR2 SYDVKM. The CDR3: CASRSGQYNSPLHF. CDR3 in DNA: TGTGCCAGCAGGTCTGGACAGTATAATTCACCCCTCCACTTT.

The rearrangement links TRBV20-1 to TRBJ2-1; tentatively, D is TRBD1 (5 bases). This CDR3 has 15 amino acids. Germline V lookup: CDR1 DFQATT, CDR2 SNEGSKA (reference sequence). With 4 bases removed from V and 1 base from J, the gap between germline ends came to 14 bases. CDR3 sequence: CSAILPAGSYNEQFF. In DNA form, the CDR3 reads TGCAGTGCTATACTACCGGCAGGGTCCTACAATGAGCAGTTCTTC.

This chain connects TRBV12-3 or TRBV12-4 to TRBJ2-2; D ambiguous. This CDR3 comprises 17 residues. V lost 6 bases and J 6 bases, leaving 23 bases between the germline ends. The CDR3 DNA reads as TGTGCCAGCAGCCCAAGGTGGAAGGTATCTCCGGCCGGGGAGCTGTTTTTT. Translated, it gives CASSPRWKVSPAGELFF.

The CDR3 DNA sequence: TGTGCCAGCAGCCTTATTCGGGGGGCGCGAGAAGAGACCCAGTACTTC. Protein sequence: CASSLIRGAREETQYF. This sequence joins TRBV7-9 and TRBJ2-5, with a possible D match to TRBD2 (7 bases). CDR1 SEHNR and CDR2 FQNEAQ come from the germline V gene (reference sequence). The length of the CDR3 is 16 residues. With 5 bases removed from V and 3 bases from J, the gap between germline ends came to 19 bases.

This clonotype was detected a few times. The junction differs from germline at one of its ends, possibly a read error. This chain joins TRBV11-2 and TRBJ1-2; 10 nucleotides match TRBD1. Germline V CDR1 and CDR2: SGHAT, FQNNGV. The CDR3 spans 17 residues. The CDR3 DNA reads as TGTGCCAGCAGCGAGGGACAGGGGAATTCGGCTAACTATGGCTACGCCTTC. It translates to CASSEGQGNSANYGYAF.

This clonotype has a handful of counts. This chain uses TRBV28 with TRBJ2-2, with no clear D. The ends were cut back, 6 bases at V and 6 bases at J, with 17 bases in the middle. CDR3 length equals 15 residues. Germline V gene sequence: CDR1 MDHEN, CDR2 SYDVKM. The CDR3 sequence: CASRALTTVAGELFF. Here the CDR3 DNA reads TGTGCCAGCAGGGCTCTTACTACAGTTGCCGGGGAGCTGTTTTTT.